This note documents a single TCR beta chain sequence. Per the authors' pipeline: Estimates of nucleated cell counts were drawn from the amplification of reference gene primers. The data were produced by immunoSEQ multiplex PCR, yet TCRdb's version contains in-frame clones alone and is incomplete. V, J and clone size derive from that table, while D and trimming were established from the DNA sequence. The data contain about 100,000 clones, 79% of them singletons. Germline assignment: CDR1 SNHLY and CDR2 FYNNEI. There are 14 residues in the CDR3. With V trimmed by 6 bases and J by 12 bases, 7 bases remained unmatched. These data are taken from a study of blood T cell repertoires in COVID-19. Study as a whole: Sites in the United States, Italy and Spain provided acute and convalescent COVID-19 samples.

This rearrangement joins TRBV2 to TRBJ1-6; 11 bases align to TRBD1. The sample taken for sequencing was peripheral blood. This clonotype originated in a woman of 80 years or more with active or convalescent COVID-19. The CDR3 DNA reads TGTGCCAGCAGGGGACAGGGGGGTGTATTACCCCTCCACTTT. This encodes CASRGQGGVLPLHF.